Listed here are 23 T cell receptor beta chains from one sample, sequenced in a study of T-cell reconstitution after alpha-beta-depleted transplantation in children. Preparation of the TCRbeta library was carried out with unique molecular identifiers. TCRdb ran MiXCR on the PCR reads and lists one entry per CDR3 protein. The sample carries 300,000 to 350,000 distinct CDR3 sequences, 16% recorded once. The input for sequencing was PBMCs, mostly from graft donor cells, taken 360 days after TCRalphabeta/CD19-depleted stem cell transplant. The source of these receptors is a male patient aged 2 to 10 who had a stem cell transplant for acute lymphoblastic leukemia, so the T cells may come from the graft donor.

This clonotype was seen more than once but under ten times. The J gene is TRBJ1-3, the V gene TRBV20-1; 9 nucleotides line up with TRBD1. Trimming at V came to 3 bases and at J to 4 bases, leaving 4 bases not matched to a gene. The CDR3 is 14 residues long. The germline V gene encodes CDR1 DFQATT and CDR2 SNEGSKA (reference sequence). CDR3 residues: CSARGQGTGNTIYF. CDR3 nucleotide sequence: TGCAGTGCTAGGGGACAGGGTACCGGAAACACCATATATTTT.

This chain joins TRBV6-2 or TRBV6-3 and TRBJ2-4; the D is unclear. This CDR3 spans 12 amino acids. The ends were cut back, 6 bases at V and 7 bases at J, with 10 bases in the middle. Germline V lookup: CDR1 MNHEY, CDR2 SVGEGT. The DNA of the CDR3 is TGTGCCAGCAGGTCCGACTGGAACATTCAGTACTTC. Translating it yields CASRSDWNIQYF.

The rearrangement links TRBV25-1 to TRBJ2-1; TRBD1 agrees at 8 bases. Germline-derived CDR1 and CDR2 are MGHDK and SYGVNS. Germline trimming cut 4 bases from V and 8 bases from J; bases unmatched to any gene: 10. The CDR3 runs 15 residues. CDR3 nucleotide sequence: TGTGCCAGCAGTGGGGAGGACAGGGTGGGCGATGAGCAGTTCTTC. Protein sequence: CASSGEDRVGDEQFF.

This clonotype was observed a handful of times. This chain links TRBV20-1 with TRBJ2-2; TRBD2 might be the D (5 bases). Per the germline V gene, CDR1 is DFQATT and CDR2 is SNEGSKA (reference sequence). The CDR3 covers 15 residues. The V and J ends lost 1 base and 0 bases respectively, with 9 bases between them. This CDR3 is CSARVRAPNTGELFF. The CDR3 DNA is TGCAGTGCTAGAGTGAGGGCGCCGAACACCGGGGAGCTGTTTTTT.

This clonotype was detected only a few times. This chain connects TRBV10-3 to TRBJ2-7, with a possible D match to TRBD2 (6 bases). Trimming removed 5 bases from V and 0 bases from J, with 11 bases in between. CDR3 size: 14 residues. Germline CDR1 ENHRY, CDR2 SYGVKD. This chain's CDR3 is CAISPAGYSYEQYF. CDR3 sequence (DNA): TGTGCCATCAGTCCCGCGGGGTACTCCTACGAGCAGTACTTC.

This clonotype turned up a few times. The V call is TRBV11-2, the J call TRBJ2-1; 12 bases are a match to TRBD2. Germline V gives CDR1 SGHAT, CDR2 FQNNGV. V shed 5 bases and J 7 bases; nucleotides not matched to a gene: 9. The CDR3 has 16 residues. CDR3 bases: TGTGCCAGCAGCATAAGACTAGCGGGAGTGAAAAATGAGCAGTTCTTC. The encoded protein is CASSIRLAGVKNEQFF.

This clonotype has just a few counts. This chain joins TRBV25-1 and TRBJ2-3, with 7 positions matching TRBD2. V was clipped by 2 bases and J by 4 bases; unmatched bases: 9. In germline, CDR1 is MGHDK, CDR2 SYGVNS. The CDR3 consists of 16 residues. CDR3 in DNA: TGTGCCAGCAGTGAAGAGGTGGGAGGGCCCTCAGATACGCAGTATTTT. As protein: CASSEEVGGPSDTQYF.

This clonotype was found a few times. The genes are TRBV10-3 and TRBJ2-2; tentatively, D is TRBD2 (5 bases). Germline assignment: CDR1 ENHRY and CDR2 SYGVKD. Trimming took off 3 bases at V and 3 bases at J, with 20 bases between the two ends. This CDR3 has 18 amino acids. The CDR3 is CAISDSLAGRSYTGELFF. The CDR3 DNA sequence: TGTGCCATCAGTGACTCCCTAGCCGGTCGGTCCTACACCGGGGAGCTGTTTTTT.

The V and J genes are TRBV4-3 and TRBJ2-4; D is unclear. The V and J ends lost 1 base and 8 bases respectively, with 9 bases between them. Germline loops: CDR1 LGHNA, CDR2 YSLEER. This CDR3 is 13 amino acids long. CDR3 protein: CASSQVAGYIQYF. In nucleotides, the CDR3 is TGCGCCAGCAGCCAAGTAGCCGGGTACATTCAGTACTTC.

CDR3 in amino acids: CASSFRHPANEKLFF. The CDR3 bases are TGTGCCAGCAGTTTTCGCCACCCGGCTAATGAAAAACTGTTTTTT. This chain links TRBV12-3 or TRBV12-4 with TRBJ1-4; D uncertain. The length of the CDR3 is 15 residues. V was clipped by 3 bases and J by 3 bases, with 11 bases between them.

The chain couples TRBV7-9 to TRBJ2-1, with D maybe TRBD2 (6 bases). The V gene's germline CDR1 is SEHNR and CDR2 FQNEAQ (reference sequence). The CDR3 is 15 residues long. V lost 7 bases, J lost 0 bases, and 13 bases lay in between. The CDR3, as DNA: TGTGCCAGCACAACTCTGGGGGGCTCCTACAATGAGCAGTTCTTC. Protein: CASTTLGGSYNEQFF.

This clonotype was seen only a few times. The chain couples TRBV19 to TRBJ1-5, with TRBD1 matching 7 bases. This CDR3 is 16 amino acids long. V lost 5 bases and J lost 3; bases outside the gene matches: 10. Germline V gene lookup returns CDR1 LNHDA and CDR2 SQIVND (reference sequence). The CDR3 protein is CASSVLTGQANQPQHF. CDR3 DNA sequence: TGTGCCAGTAGTGTCCTAACCGGACAGGCCAATCAGCCCCAGCATTTT.

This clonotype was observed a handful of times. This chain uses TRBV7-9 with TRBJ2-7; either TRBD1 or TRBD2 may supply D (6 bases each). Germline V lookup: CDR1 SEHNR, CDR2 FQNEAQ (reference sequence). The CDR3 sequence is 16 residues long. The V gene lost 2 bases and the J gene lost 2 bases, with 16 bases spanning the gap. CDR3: CASSLNPEGVAYEQYF. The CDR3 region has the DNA TGTGCCAGCAGCTTAAATCCGGAGGGGGTAGCCTACGAGCAGTACTTC.

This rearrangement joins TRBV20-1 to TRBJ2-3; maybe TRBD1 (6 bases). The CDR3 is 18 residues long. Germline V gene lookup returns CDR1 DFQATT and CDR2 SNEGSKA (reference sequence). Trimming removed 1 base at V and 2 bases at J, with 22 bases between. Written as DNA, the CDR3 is TGCAGTGCTAGAGGGGGCAGGGGCATATCCTTCGACACAGATACGCAGTATTTT. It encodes CSARGGRGISFDTDTQYF.

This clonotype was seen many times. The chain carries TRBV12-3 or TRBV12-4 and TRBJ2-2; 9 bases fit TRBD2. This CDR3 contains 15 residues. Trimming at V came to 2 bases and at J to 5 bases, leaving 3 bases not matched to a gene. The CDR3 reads CASSLTSGRTGELFF. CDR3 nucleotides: TGTGCCAGCAGTTTAACTAGCGGGCGTACCGGGGAGCTGTTTTTT.

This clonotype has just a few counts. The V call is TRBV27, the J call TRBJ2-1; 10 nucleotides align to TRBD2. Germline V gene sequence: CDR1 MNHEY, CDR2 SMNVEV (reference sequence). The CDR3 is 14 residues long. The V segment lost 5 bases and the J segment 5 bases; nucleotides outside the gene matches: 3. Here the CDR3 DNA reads TGTGCCAGCAGTCGGACTAGCGGTGACAATGAGCAGTTCTTC. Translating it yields CASSRTSGDNEQFF.

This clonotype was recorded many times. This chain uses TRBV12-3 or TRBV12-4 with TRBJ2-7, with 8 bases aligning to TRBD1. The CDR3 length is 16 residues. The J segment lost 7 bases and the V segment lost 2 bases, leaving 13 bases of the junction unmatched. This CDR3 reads CASSLILGTGAREQYF. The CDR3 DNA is TGTGCCAGCAGTTTAATTTTGGGGACAGGCGCGCGGGAGCAGTACTTC.

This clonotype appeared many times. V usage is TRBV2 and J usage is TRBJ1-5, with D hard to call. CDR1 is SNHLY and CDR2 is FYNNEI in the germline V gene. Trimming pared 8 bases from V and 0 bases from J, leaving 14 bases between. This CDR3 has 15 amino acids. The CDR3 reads CASRPAGYSNQPQHF. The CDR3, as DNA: TGTGCCAGCCGGCCCGCGGGGTATAGCAATCAGCCCCAGCATTTT. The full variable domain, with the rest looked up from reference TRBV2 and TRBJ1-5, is EPEVTQTPSHQVTQMGQEVILRCVPISNHLYFYWYRQILGQKVEFLVSFYNNEISEKSEIFDDQFSVERPDGSNFTLKIRSTKLEDSAMYFCASRPAGYSNQPQHFGDGTRLSIL.

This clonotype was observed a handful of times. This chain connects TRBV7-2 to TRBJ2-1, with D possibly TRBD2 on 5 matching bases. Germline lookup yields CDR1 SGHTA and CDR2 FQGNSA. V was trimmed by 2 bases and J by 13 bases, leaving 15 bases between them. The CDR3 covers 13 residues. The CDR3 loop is CASSLRLKGGQFF. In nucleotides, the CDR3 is TGTGCCAGCAGCTTACGCTTAAAAGGAGGACAGTTCTTC.

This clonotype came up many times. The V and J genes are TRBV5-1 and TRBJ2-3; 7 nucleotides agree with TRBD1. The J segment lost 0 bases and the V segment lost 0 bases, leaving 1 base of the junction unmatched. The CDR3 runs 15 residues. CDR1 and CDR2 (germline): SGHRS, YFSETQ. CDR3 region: CASSLGQGSTDTQYF. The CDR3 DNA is TGCGCCAGCAGCTTGGGACAGGGAAGCACAGATACGCAGTATTTT.

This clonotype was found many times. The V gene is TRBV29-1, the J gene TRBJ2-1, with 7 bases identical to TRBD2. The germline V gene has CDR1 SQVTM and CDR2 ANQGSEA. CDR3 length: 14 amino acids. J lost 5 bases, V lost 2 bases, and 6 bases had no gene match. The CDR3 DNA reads TGCAGCGTTGAACTAAGGGAGGGTAACAATGAGCAGTTCTTC. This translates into CSVELREGNNEQFF.

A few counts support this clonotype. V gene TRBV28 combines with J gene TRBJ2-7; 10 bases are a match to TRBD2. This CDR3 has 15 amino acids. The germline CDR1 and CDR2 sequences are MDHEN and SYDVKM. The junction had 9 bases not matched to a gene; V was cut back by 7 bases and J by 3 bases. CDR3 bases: TGTGCCAGCACCCTAACTAGCGGGACCCTCTACGAGCAGTACTTC. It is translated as CASTLTSGTLYEQYF.

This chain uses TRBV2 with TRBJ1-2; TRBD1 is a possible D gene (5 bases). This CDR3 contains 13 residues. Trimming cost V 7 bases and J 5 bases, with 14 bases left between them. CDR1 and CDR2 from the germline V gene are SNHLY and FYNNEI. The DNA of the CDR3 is TGTGCCAGCAATAGCAGGGTGGCATATGGCTACACCTTC. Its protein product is CASNSRVAYGYTF.